This TCR beta chain was observed in a study of cytomegalovirus exposure and HLA in healthy donors. Overall study results and limits: The study reported that TCR beta sequences accurately predicted HLA-A and HLA-B alleles in most subjects.

13 Jbeta primers and 60 Vbeta primers were used for the PCR. Data came from immunoSEQ multiplex PCR; TCRdb stores just in-frame clones and leaves some out. The repertoire holds about 130,000 clones, with about four fifths as singletons. The CDR3 is made up of 16 amino acids. V lost 7 bases, J lost 4 bases, and 13 bases stayed unmatched. Germline lookup yields CDR1 LNHDA and CDR2 SQIVND (reference sequence). This clone was seen a handful of times. Its target is not known. This TCR derives from a man aged 25 to 45 in good health and CMV-seronegative. The chain has TRBV19 and TRBJ1-2; TRBD1 matches 9 bases. The sequencing sample was made of PBMCs. The CDR3 loop is CASTQNRDRASYGYTF. The CDR3 DNA follows: TGTGCCAGTACCCAGAACCGGGACAGGGCCAGCTATGGCTACACCTTC.